A selection of T cell receptor beta chains follows, all from one sample in a study of shared clonotypes between healthy human individuals. Sequencing used immunoSEQ multiplex PCR; TCRdb keeps in-frame clones, though not all of them. This sample has over 700,000 clones, with approximately 72% found just once. The sequencing input was memory CD4+ T cells sorted from blood. These receptors were obtained from a woman aged 30 to 39 in good health. The conserved cysteine and the conserved F or W are not part of the CDR3 here.

v_call: TRBV5-1; j_call: TRBJ2-5; cdr3_aa: ASSALTGGKETQY
v_call: TRBV5-1; j_call: TRBJ2-7; cdr3_aa: ASSPGASGSHEQY
v_call: TRBV27; j_call: TRBJ1-1; cdr3_aa: ASSLQDRVTEAF
v_call: TRBV4-1; j_call: TRBJ1-5; cdr3_aa: ASSQDGRVNQPQH
v_call: TRBV19; j_call: TRBJ1-1; cdr3_aa: ASSSQGGITEAF
v_call: TRBV6-5; j_call: TRBJ2-1; cdr3_aa: ASSLGPDSEQF
v_call: TRBV11-2; j_call: TRBJ2-1; cdr3_aa: ASSGQVAGGTNEQF
v_call: TRBV5-6; j_call: TRBJ2-3; cdr3_aa: ASSLGLAGVSDTQY
v_call: TRBV14; j_call: TRBJ2-1; cdr3_aa: ASSQGSVTEQF
v_call: TRBV4-1; j_call: TRBJ1-2; cdr3_aa: ASSHPATEAYGYT
v_call: TRBV19; j_call: TRBJ1-1; cdr3_aa: ASSTTGNTEAF
v_call: TRBV5-6; j_call: TRBJ2-5; cdr3_aa: ASSPPGLETQY
v_call: TRBV5-1; j_call: TRBJ1-5; cdr3_aa: ASSLGTGSSNQPQH
v_call: TRBV20-1; j_call: TRBJ2-7; cdr3_aa: SARRGHEQY
v_call: TRBV28; j_call: TRBJ1-5; cdr3_aa: ASSLPGGRQPQH
v_call: TRBV5-8; j_call: TRBJ2-1; cdr3_aa: ASSSGLVVVNEQF
v_call: TRBV28; j_call: TRBJ1-5; cdr3_aa: ASSLTRRSGRGWRNQPQH
v_call: TRBV11-2; j_call: TRBJ2-5; cdr3_aa: ASSLNPAWDQETQY
v_call: TRBV30; j_call: TRBJ1-2; cdr3_aa: AGQSGDRGRYGYT
v_call: TRBV28; j_call: TRBJ1-2; cdr3_aa: ASSPTGTGDHGYT
v_call: TRBV5-1; j_call: TRBJ2-1; cdr3_aa: ASSPRNGGYNEQF
v_call: TRBV5-6; j_call: TRBJ1-2; cdr3_aa: ASSPGERALGPNYGYT
v_call: TRBV7-2; j_call: TRBJ1-5; cdr3_aa: ASSLLSGAYPNQPQH
v_call: TRBV2; j_call: TRBJ1-5; cdr3_aa: ASSSEQAGQPQH
v_call: TRBV27; j_call: TRBJ2-6; cdr3_aa: ASSFWSGGANVLT
v_call: TRBV6-5; j_call: TRBJ1-1; cdr3_aa: ASTEGGGRDTEAF
v_call: TRBV15; j_call: TRBJ1-3; cdr3_aa: ATSRGPPEGPGNTIY
v_call: TRBV7-2; j_call: TRBJ1-2; cdr3_aa: ASSLGVNYGYT
v_call: TRBV10-1; j_call: TRBJ2-1; cdr3_aa: ASSSLAGDNEQF
v_call: TRBV11-2; j_call: TRBJ2-3; cdr3_aa: ASSTSALVLDTQY
v_call: TRBV7-9; j_call: TRBJ2-1; cdr3_aa: ASSSGLGVRGEQF
v_call: TRBV4-2; j_call: TRBJ2-1; cdr3_aa: ASSQGRGRTYNEQF
v_call: TRBV7-9; j_call: TRBJ2-1; cdr3_aa: ASSFGTGGGDEQF
v_call: TRBV4-1; j_call: TRBJ2-2; cdr3_aa: ASSRGGEAKVGELF
v_call: TRBV7-2; j_call: TRBJ1-4; cdr3_aa: ASSTSGTVIGEKLF
v_call: TRBV7-6; j_call: TRBJ2-5; cdr3_aa: ASSLAGTSFQETQY